One and the same sample provided the 18 T cell receptor beta chains below, sequenced in a study of regulatory and conventional T cells in RAG deficiency. Genomic DNA came from blood conventional CD4+ T cells gated CD25-low CD127-high. Produced via immunoSEQ multiplex PCR; TCRdb's table is partial and in-frame only. The sample lists approximately 30,000 clones, 96% occurring once. These records were also assigned to another study, of regulatory T cells. As that study records: The primer mix had 52 TRBV and 13 TRBJ primers.

Sequencing used CD25- CD4+ T cells sorted from blood. All receptors come from a human donor in good health.

The rearrangement links TRBV19 to TRBJ2-5; D might be TRBD1 (6 bases). The assigned J gene may be wrong: the sequence end matches TRBJ2-7 better. The germline V gene has CDR1 LNHDA and CDR2 SQIVND (reference sequence). The CDR3 is 13 residues long. The CDR3 sequence: CARPGQGAYEQYF. As DNA, the CDR3 is TGTGCCAGACCGGGACAAGGCGCCTACGAGCAGTACTTC.

The chain's CDR3 is CASSLGGGTGQEKLFF. In nucleotides, the CDR3 is TGCGCCAGCAGCTTGGGGGGCGGGACAGGGCAAGAAAAACTGTTTTTT. The chain links TRBV5-1 to TRBJ1-4; TRBD1 matches at 9 bases. V lost 0 bases and J lost 8; bases outside the gene matches: 8. CDR1 and CDR2 from the germline V gene are SGHRS and YFSETQ. CDR3 size: 16 residues.

This chain joins TRBV10-2 and TRBJ2-7; 8 bases are a match to TRBD1. The CDR3 is 17 amino acids. V gave up 0 bases and J gave up 1 base; unmatched junction bases: 8. CDR1 is WSHSY, CDR2 SAAADI, per germline. CDR3 residues: CASSESMGTGHSYEQYF. The CDR3 bases are TGCGCCAGCAGTGAGTCTATGGGGACAGGTCATTCCTACGAGCAGTACTTC.

The gene calls are TRBV5-1 and TRBJ2-2; 9 bases line up with TRBD2. V dropped 2 bases and J dropped 4; count of bases not matched to a gene: 3. The CDR3 covers 15 residues. Germline CDR1 is SGHRS and CDR2 is YFSETQ. As DNA, the CDR3 is TGCGCCAGCAGCTTTAGCGGGAGTGGCACCGGGGAGCTGTTTTTT. It translates to CASSFSGSGTGELFF. The complete variable domain, with remaining parts taken from reference TRBV5-1 and TRBJ2-2, reads KAGVTQTPRYLIKTRGQQVTLSCSPISGHRSVSWYQQTPGQGLQFLFEYFSETQRNKGNFPGRFSGRQFSNSRSEMNVSTLELGDSALYLCASSFSGSGTGELFFGEGSRLTVL.

V and J are TRBV7-9 and TRBJ1-1; 8 nucleotides align to TRBD1. The V and J ends lost 1 base and 9 bases, in that order; junction bases with no gene match: 10. The CDR3 is 15 amino acids. Germline-derived CDR1 and CDR2 are SEHNR and FQNEAQ (reference sequence). In nucleotides, the CDR3 is TGTGCCAGCAGCTTAGGTCTTGGGGGGGACAGGAAAGCTTTCTTT. It codes for CASSLGLGGDRKAFF.

The V gene is TRBV6-1, the J gene TRBJ2-5, with 8 positions matching TRBD2. Trimming took 6 bases from V and 4 from J; bases not matched to a gene: 4. Germline CDR1 MNHNS, CDR2 SASEGT. There are 13 residues in the CDR3. The chain's CDR3 is CASSGGAGETQYF. CDR3 in DNA: TGTGCCAGCAGCGGGGGGGCTGGAGAGACCCAGTACTTC.

The rearrangement links TRBV6-1 to TRBJ2-2; 9 positions match TRBD1. Looked up from germline, CDR1 is MNHNS and CDR2 is SASEGT. Germline trimming cut 6 bases from V and 5 bases from J; bases unmatched to any gene: 10. The CDR3 consists of 16 residues. The CDR3 protein is CASREQGAQGTGELFF. CDR3 nucleotides: TGTGCCAGCAGAGAACAGGGGGCGCAAGGTACCGGGGAGCTGTTTTTT.

The CDR3 sequence is CSVDRGQETQYF. The CDR3 DNA sequence: TGCAGCGTTGACAGGGGGCAAGAGACCCAGTACTTC. The J gene is TRBJ2-5, the V gene TRBV29-1; 7 nucleotides align to TRBD1. Germline CDR1 SQVTM, CDR2 ANQGSEA. This CDR3 contains 12 residues. The junction had 0 bases not matched to a gene; V was cut back by 3 bases and J by 2 bases.

The chain couples TRBV7-9 to TRBJ2-1; 16 nucleotides agree with TRBD2. Unmatched junction bases numbered 7, after V lost 5 bases and J lost 0 bases. CDR3 length: 19 amino acids. CDR1 and CDR2 (germline): SEHNR, FQNEAQ (reference sequence). The CDR3 here is CASSPGLAGGRSSYNEQFF. As DNA, the CDR3 is TGTGCCAGCAGCCCGGGACTAGCGGGAGGGAGGAGCTCCTACAATGAGCAGTTCTTC. Drawing the rest from reference TRBV7-9 and TRBJ2-1, the complete variable domain is DTGVSQNPRHKITKRGQNVTFRCDPISEHNRLYWYRQTLGQGPEFLTYFQNEAQLEKSRLLSDRFSAERPKGSFSTLEIQRTEQGDSAMYLCASSPGLAGGRSSYNEQFFGPGTRLTVL.

The rearrangement joins TRBV30 to TRBJ2-1, with a possible D match to TRBD1 (6 bases). The V gene lost 2 bases and the J gene lost 2 bases, with 10 bases spanning the gap. The germline V gene encodes CDR1 GTSNPN and CDR2 SVGIG (reference sequence). The CDR3 is made up of 14 amino acids. CDR3 residues: CAWSTGTPYNEQFF. DNA of the CDR3: TGTGCCTGGAGTACCGGGACACCCTACAATGAGCAGTTCTTC.

This chain links TRBV11-3 with TRBJ1-1; 7 bases align to TRBD1. V was clipped by 5 bases and J by 9 bases; unmatched bases: 6. The CDR3 contains 12 residues. Per germline, CDR1 SGHNT and CDR2 YENEEA. The CDR3 coding sequence is TGTGCCAGCAGCAAAGGACAGGAAAAAGCTTTCTTT. It encodes CASSKGQEKAFF. The full variable domain, in which reference TRBV11-3 and TRBJ1-1 provide the parts outside the CDR3, is EAGVVQSPRYKIIEKKQPVAFWCNPISGHNTLYWYLQNLGQGPELLIRYENEEAVDDSQLPKDRFSAERLKGVDSTLKIQPAELGDSAVYLCASSKGQEKAFFGQGTRLTVV.

The genes are TRBV7-3 and TRBJ2-1; the match to TRBD2 covers 14 bases. The CDR3 extends over 16 amino acids. Unmatched junction bases numbered 8, after V lost 3 bases and J lost 10 bases. Germline CDR1 SGHTA, CDR2 FQGTGA. The CDR3 DNA is TGTGCCAGCAGCTTGGGGGGGACTAGCGGGGGCAAGGAGCAGTTCTTC. Protein product: CASSLGGTSGGKEQFF.

The rearrangement links TRBV18 to TRBJ1-2; unclear D gene. CDR1 and CDR2 from the germline V gene are KGHSH and LQKENI. V was trimmed by 2 bases and J by 4 bases, leaving 11 bases between them. The CDR3 runs to 14 residues. The CDR3 spells CASSPSTESYGYTF. CDR3 in DNA: TGTGCCAGCTCACCATCGACTGAGTCCTATGGCTACACCTTC.

The gene calls are TRBV6-1 and TRBJ2-2; possibly TRBD2 for D (6 bases). Trimming took 6 bases from V and 4 from J, leaving 12 bases between them. Germline V gives CDR1 MNHNS, CDR2 SASEGT. CDR3 length: 14 amino acids. The CDR3 spells CASRRDLTTGELFF. The CDR3 region has the DNA TGTGCCAGCAGGCGGGACCTCACCACCGGGGAGCTGTTTTTT.

The chain couples TRBV14 to TRBJ2-7, with D maybe TRBD2 (6 bases). Trimming left V 5 bases short and J 3 bases short, with 11 bases between. This CDR3 comprises 13 residues. Germline V lookup: CDR1 SGHDN, CDR2 FVKESK. Here the CDR3 DNA reads TGTGCCAGCAGCAGACCGCGGGGCTACGAGCAGTACTTC. It encodes CASSRPRGYEQYF. The full variable domain, with the rest looked up from reference TRBV14 and TRBJ2-7, is EAGVTQFPSHSVIEKGQTVTLRCDPISGHDNLYWYRRVMGKEIKFLLHFVKESKQDESGMPNNRFLAERTGGTYSTLKVQPAELEDSGVYFCASSRPRGYEQYFGPGTRLTVT.

This clone was recorded once. The J gene is TRBJ2-7, the V gene TRBV7-3, with TRBD2 as a possible D gene (6 bases). Looked up from germline, CDR1 is SGHTA and CDR2 is FQGTGA. Trimming took off 6 bases at V and 2 bases at J, with 14 bases between the two ends. This CDR3 has 14 residues. The chain's CDR3 is CASSQGGIPYEQYF. The CDR3, as DNA: TGTGCCAGCAGTCAGGGCGGGATTCCCTACGAGCAGTACTTC.

V usage is TRBV6-5 and J usage is TRBJ1-1; D is possibly TRBD1 (5 bases). The CDR3 contains 12 residues. CDR1 is MNHEY and CDR2 is SVGAGI in the germline V gene. Trimming took off 2 bases at V and 5 bases at J, with 6 bases between the two ends. The CDR3 DNA sequence: TGTGCCAGCAGTTACGGGGGGACTGAAGCTTTCTTT. This codes for CASSYGGTEAFF.

The rearrangement joins TRBV19 to TRBJ1-1, with D possibly TRBD1 on 6 matching bases. The germline gives CDR1 LNHDA, CDR2 SQIVND (reference sequence). The CDR3 runs to 13 residues. Trimming pared 3 bases from V and 5 bases from J, leaving 10 bases between. CDR3 coding DNA: TGTGCCAGTAGTATTACAGGGATGACTGAAGCTTTCTTT. It is translated as CASSITGMTEAFF.